These 3 T cell receptor beta chains were all obtained from the same sample, sequenced in a study of blood T cell repertoires in COVID-19. The table came from immunoSEQ multiplex PCR; TCRdb's copy has only in-frame clones and leaves some out. The data contain about 160,000 clones, more than 80% of them seen just once; the ten biggest clones take up roughly 13%. The sequenced sample consisted of peripheral blood. The receptors shown here come from a man aged 18 to 30 with COVID-19, enrolled during active disease.

V and J are TRBV5-1 and TRBJ2-4, with 7 nucleotides matching TRBD1. CDR1 and CDR2 (germline): SGHRS, YFSETQ. The trim removed 4 bases at V and 7 bases at J, leaving 2 bases unmatched. The CDR3 loop spans 12 amino acids. This CDR3 is CASSPQGNIQYF. The CDR3 bases are TGCGCCAGCAGCCCACAGGGGAACATTCAGTACTTC.

The rearrangement joins TRBV13 to TRBJ2-3; D ambiguous. The germline gives CDR1 PRHDT, CDR2 FYEKMQ (reference sequence). This CDR3 is 17 amino acids long. V lost 5 bases and J lost 2, with 20 bases in between. DNA of the CDR3: TGTGCCAGCAGCCCTCCCATGGGCCCAAGTCCCACAGATACGCAGTATTTT. It specifies CASSPPMGPSPTDTQYF. Combining the CDR3 with reference TRBV13 and TRBJ2-3 gives the whole variable domain AAGVIQSPRHLIKEKRETATLKCYPIPRHDTVYWYQQGPGQDPQFLISFYEKMQSDKGSIPDRFSAQQFSDYHSELNMSSLELGDSALYFCASSPPMGPSPTDTQYFGPGTRLTVL.

J is TRBJ2-2 and V is TRBV19, with D perhaps TRBD2 (5 bases). V was shortened by 3 bases and J by 0 bases, with 11 bases between the two germline ends. The CDR3 is 16 residues long. Germline V gene lookup returns CDR1 LNHDA and CDR2 SQIVND (reference sequence). CDR3 amino acids: CASSIGSAANTGELFF. In nucleotides, the CDR3 is TGTGCCAGTAGTATTGGGAGCGCGGCGAACACCGGGGAGCTGTTTTTT.